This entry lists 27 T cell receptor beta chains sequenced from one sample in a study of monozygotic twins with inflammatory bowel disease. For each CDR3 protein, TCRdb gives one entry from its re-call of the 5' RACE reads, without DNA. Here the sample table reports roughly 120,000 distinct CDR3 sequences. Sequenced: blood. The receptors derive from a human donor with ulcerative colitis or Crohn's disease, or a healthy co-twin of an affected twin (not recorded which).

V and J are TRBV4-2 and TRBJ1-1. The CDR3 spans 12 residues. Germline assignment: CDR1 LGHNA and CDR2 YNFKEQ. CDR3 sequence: CASSSYGTEAFF.

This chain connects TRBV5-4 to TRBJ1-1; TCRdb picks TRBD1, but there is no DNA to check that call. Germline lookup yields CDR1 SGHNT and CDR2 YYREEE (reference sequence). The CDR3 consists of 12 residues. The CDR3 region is CASSLRQAEAFF. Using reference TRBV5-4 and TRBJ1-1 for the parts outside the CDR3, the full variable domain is ETGVTQSPTHLIKTRGQQVTLRCSSQSGHNTVSWYQQALGQGPQFIFQYYREEENGRGNFPPRFSGLQFPNYSSELNVNALELDDSALYLCASSLRQAEAFFGQGTRLTVV.

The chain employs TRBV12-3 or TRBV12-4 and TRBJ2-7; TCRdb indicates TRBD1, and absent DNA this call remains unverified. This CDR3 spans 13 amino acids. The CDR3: CASSFPDSYEQYF.

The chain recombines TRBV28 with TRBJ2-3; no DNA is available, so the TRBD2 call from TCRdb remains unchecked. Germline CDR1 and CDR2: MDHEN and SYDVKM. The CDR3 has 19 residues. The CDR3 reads CASSPTSGGAGLVTDTQYF.

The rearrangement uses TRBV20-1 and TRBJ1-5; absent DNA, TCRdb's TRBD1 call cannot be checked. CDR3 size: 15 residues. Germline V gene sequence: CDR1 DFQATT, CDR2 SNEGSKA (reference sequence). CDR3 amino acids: CSARSAGQPNQPQHF.

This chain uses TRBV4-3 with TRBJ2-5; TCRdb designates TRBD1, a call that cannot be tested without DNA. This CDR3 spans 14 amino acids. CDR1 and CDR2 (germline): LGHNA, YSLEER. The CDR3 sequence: CASSQEPDGGSQYF.

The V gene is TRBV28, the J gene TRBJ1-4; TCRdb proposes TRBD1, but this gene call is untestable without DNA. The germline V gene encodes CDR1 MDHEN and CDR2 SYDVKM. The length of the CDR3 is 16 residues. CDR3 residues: CASSSPLGRRAEKLFF.

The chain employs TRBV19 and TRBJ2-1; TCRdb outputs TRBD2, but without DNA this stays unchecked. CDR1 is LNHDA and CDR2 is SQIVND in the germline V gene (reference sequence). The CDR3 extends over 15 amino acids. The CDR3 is CASWPSGVSYNEQFF.

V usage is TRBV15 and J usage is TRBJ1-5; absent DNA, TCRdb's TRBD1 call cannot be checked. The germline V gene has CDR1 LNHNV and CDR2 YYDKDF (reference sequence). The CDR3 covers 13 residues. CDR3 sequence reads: CATSSHREEPQHF.

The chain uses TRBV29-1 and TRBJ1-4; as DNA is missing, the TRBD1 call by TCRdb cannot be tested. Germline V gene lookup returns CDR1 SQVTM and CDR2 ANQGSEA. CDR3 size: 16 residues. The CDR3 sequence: CSVEKWGGDVDEKLFF.

The CDR3 spells CAISDDRFQETQYF. The chain is built from TRBV10-3 and TRBJ2-5; no DNA is available, so the TRBD1 call from TCRdb remains unchecked. Germline V gene data show CDR1 as ENHRY and CDR2 as SYGVKD. This CDR3 spans 14 amino acids.

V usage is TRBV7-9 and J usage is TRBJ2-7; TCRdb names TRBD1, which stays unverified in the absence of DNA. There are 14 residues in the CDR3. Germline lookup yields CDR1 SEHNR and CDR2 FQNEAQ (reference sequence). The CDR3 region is CASTQGLGLCEQYF.

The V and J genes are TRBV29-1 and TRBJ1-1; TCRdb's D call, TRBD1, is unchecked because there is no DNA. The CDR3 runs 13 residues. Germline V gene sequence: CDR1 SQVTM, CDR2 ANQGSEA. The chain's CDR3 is CSATGTGNQEAFF.

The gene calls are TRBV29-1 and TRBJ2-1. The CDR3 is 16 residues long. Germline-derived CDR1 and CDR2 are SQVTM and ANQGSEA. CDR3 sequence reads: CSVVDFREHSYNEQFF.

The CDR3 region is CASSLDGGSASYNEQFF. The chain is built from TRBV5-4 and TRBJ2-1; TCRdb reports TRBD2, a call that lacks DNA to check it against. The CDR3 loop spans 17 amino acids. In germline, CDR1 is SGHNT, CDR2 YYREEE (reference sequence). Variable domain in full (rest from reference TRBV5-4 and TRBJ2-1): ETGVTQSPTHLIKTRGQQVTLRCSSQSGHNTVSWYQQALGQGPQFIFQYYREEENGRGNFPPRFSGLQFPNYSSELNVNALELDDSALYLCASSLDGGSASYNEQFFGPGTRLTVL.

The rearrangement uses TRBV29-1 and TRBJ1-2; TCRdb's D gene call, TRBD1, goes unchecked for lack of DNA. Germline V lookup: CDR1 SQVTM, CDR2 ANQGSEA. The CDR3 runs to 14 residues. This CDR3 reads CSVRLDRGPYGYTF.

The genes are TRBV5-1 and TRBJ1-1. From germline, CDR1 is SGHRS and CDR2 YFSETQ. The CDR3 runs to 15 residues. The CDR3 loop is CASSLEVSGYTEAFF.

CDR3 residues: CASSQDRGSLYTQYF. The chain recombines TRBV4-3 with TRBJ2-3. Germline CDR1 and CDR2: LGHNA and YSLEER. This CDR3 region has 15 residues.

The chain's CDR3 is CASSPTSAGETQYF. The V gene is TRBV5-1, the J gene TRBJ2-5; TCRdb picks TRBD2, but there is no DNA to check that call. The germline gives CDR1 SGHRS, CDR2 YFSETQ. The CDR3 contains 14 residues.

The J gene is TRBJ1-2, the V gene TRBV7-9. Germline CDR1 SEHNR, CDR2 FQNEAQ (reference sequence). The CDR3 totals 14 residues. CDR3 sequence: CASSGPLPNYGYTF.

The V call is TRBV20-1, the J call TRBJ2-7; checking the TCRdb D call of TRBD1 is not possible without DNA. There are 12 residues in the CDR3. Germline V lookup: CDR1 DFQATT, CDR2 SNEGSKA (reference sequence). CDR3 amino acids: CSAGSDRGEQYF.

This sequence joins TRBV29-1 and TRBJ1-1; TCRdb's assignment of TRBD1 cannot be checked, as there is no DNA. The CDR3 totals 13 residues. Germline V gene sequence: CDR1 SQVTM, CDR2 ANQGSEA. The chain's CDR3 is CSVDRVLSTEAFF. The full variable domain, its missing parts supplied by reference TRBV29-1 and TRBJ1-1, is SAVISQKPSRDICQRGTSLTIQCQVDSQVTMMFWYRQQPGQSLTLIATANQGSEATYESGFVIDKFPISRPNLTFSTLTVSNMSPEDSSIYLCSVDRVLSTEAFFGQGTRLTVV.

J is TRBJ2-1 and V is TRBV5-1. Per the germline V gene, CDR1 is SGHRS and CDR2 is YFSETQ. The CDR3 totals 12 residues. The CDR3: CASSLEAFEQFF.

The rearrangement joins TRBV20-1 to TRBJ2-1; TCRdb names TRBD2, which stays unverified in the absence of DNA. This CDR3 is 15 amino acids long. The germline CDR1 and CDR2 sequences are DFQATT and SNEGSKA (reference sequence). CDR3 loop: CSARSLAGVWNEQFF.

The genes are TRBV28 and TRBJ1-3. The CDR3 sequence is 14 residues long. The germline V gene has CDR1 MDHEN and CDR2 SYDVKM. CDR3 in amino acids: CASSSRNTGNTIYF.

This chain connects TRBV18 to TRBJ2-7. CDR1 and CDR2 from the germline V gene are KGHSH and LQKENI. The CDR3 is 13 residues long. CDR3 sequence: CASSPPSGYEQYF.

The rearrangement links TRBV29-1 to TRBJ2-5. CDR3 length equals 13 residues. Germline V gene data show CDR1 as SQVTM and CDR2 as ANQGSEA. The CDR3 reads CSVVLEALRTQYF.